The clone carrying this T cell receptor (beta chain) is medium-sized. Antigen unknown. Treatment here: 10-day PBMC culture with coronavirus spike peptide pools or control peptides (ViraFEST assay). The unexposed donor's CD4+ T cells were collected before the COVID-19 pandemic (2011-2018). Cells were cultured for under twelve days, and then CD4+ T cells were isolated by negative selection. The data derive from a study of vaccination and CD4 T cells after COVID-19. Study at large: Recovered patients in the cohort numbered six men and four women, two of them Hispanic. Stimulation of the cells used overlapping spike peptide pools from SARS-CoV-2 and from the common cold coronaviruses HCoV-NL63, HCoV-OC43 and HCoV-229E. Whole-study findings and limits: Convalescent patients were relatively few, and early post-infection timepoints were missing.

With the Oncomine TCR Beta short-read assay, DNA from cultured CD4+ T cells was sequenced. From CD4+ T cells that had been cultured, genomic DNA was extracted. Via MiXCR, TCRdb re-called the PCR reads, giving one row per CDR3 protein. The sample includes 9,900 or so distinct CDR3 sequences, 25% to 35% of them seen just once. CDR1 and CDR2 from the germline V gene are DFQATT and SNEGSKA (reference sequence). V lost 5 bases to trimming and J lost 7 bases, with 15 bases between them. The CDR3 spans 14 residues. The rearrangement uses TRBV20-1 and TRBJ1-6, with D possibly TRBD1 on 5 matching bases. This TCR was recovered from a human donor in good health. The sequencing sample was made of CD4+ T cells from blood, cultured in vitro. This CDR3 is CSASPLGGNSPLHF. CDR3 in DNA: TGCAGTGCTTCCCCCTTGGGGGGGAATTCACCCCTCCACTTT.